This TCR beta chain comes out of a study of T-cell memory formation after mild COVID-19. Study-level information: Across donors, TCR clusters were largely donor specific.

Study-level results: Clones shrinking between day 15 and 85 showed a balanced CD4/CD8 split, and those that grew later tilted toward CD4+. The CD4+ clones that contracted clustered mainly within CM and EM, and the CD8+ clones concentrated in EMRA.

Employing constant-segment primers, 5'RACE generated TCR alpha and TCR beta cDNA libraries bearing sample barcodes and UMIs. TCRdb called the 5' RACE reads again in MiXCR, with one record for every CDR3 protein. In the table there are fewer than 600,000 distinct CDR3 sequences, approximately 21% of which are singletons. This CDR3 has 16 amino acids. In germline, CDR1 is SGHVS, CDR2 FNYEAQ. The V end was cut by 0 bases, the J end by 8 bases, with 17 bases between. Many counts were recorded for this clonotype. Its antigen is unknown. The gene calls are TRBV7-6 and TRBJ1-3; no reliable D call. Source material: PBMCs or a T cell subset sorted from them (not recorded which). This TCR derives from an adult woman who had mild COVID-19 (a few samples of this study predate the infection). Cell type and time point are not known. The CDR3 DNA follows: TGTGCCAGCAGCTTAGCGCGTCAGGTCGGAGGTGACACCATATATTTT. Its protein is CASSLARQVGGDTIYF.